This T cell receptor beta chain was captured in a study of OX40 agonist ivuxolimab in advanced cancers. Whole-study context: The study treated patients with ivuxolimab, an agonistic anti-OX40 (CD134) antibody. General study findings and limits: Several nonresponders also turned out to have low normalized T-cell clonal expansion.

Notes on this clone: The antigen is not known.

The germline CDR1 and CDR2 sequences are SGHVT and SQSDAQ. The CDR3 is made up of 15 amino acids. Between the trimmed V and J ends, which lost 3 bases and 5 bases, there was a span of 14 bases. The data were produced by immunoSEQ multiplex PCR, yet TCRdb's version contains in-frame clones alone and is incomplete. The repertoire holds more than 50,000 clones, with 70% to 90% as singletons. This chain connects TRBV7-4 to TRBJ1-5, with D perhaps TRBD1 (5 bases). The material was CD4+ or CD8+ T cells sorted from blood, obtained in a trial of the OX40 agonist ivuxolimab. This clonotype was obtained from an adult with an advanced solid tumor such as melanoma, head and neck, liver or kidney cancer. The chain's CDR3 is CASSFSAGKDQPQHF. Here the CDR3 DNA reads TGTGCCAGCAGCTTTTCCGCAGGGAAGGATCAGCCCCAGCATTTT.